This T cell receptor beta chain was sequenced during a study of shared clonotypes between healthy human individuals. The CDR3 consists of 15 residues. Trimming left V 5 bases short and J 0 bases short, with 13 bases between. Per the germline V gene, CDR1 is MDHEN and CDR2 is SYDVKM. Note on this clone: Its matching antigen is unknown.

Donation came from healthy HIV-negative adults that had no recent acute infections or vaccinations. Assay used: immunoSEQ multiplex PCR; TCRdb lists only in-frame clones, some missing. This repertoire shows fewer than 3 million clones, 80% to 95% found once; its top ten account for 0.37%. General study points: Four donors had approximately 4.6% of their naive CD4 clonotypes in common. Across subsets, estimated richness was generally greater for naive than for memory populations. Few donors limited the genetic and exposure-history diversity represented.

This clonotype was sampled from a young man in good health. Some clones in this sample may be carry-over from other donors' samples. The sample taken for sequencing was naive CD4+ T cells from PBMCs. Documented subset: CD45RA+ positively selected. This chain joins TRBV28 and TRBJ1-1; no firm D call. In nucleotides, the CDR3 is TGTGCCAGCAGTGGCCCCGGTGGCGTGAACACTGAAGCTTTCTTT. It codes for CASSGPGGVNTEAFF.